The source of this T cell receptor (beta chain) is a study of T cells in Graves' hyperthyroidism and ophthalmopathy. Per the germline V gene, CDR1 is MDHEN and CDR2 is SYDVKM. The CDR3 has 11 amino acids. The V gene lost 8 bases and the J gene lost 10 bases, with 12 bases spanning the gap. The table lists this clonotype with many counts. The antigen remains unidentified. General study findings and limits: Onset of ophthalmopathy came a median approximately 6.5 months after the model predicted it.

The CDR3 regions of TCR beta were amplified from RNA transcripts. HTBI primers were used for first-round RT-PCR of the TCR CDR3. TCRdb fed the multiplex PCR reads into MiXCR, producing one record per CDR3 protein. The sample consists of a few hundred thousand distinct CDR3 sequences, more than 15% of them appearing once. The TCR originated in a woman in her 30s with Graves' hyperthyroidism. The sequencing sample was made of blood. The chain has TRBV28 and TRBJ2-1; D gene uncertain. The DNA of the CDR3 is TGTGCCAGCGAAAGTGTCCGGGAGCAGTTCTTC. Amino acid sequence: CASESVREQFF. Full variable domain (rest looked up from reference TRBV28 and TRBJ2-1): DVKVTQSSRYLVKRTGEKVFLECVQDMDHENMFWYRQDPGLGLRLIYFSYDVKMKEKGDIPEGYSVSREKKERFSLILESASTNQTSMYLCASESVREQFFGPGTRLTVL.